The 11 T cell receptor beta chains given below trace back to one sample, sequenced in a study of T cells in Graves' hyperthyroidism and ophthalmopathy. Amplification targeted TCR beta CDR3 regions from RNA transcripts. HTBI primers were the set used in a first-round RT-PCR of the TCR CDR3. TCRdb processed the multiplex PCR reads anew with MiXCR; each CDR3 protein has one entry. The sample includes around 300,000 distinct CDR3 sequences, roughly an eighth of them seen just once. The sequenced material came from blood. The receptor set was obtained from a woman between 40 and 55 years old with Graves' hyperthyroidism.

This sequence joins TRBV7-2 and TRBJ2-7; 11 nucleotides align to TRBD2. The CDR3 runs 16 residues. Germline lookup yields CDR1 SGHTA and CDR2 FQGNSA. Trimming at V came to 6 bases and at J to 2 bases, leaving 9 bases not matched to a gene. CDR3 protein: CASRDIAGGPAYEQYF. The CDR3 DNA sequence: TGTGCCAGCAGGGATATAGCGGGAGGGCCGGCCTACGAGCAGTACTTC.

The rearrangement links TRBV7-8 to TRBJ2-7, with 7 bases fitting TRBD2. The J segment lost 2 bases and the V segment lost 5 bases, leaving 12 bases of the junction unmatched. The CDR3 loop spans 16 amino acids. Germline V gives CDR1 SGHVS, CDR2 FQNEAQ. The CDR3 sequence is CASSLTTAGAPYEQYF. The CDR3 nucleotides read TGTGCCAGCAGCCTAACTACTGCGGGAGCCCCCTACGAGCAGTACTTC.

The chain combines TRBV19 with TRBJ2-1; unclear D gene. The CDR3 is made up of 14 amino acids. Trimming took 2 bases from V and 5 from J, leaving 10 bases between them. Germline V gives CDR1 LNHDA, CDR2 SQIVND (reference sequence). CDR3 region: CASSIISTHNEQFF. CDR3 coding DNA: TGTGCCAGTAGTATAATTTCGACCCACAATGAGCAGTTCTTC.

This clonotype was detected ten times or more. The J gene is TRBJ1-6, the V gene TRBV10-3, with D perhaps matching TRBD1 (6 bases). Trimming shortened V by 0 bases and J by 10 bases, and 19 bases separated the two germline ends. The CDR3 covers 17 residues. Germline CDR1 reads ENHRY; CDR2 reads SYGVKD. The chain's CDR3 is CAISESKSAGAYSPLHF. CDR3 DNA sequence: TGTGCCATCAGTGAGTCGAAGTCGGCAGGGGCGTACTCACCCCTCCACTTT.

The CDR3 protein is CASRDSGRVGEQYF. In nucleotides, the CDR3 is TGTGCCAGCAGGGATAGCGGGAGGGTCGGCGAGCAGTACTTC. The chain is built from TRBV7-9 and TRBJ2-7; the match to TRBD2 covers 11 bases. This CDR3 region has 14 residues. Germline loops: CDR1 SEHNR, CDR2 FQNEAQ (reference sequence). J was trimmed by 6 bases and V by 6 bases; bases with no gene match: 7.

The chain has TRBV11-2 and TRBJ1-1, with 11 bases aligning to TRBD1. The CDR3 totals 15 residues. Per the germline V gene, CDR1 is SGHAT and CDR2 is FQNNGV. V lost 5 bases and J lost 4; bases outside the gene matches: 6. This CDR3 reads CASSGQGAGVTEAFF. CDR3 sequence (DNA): TGTGCCAGCAGCGGACAGGGGGCTGGCGTCACTGAAGCTTTCTTT.

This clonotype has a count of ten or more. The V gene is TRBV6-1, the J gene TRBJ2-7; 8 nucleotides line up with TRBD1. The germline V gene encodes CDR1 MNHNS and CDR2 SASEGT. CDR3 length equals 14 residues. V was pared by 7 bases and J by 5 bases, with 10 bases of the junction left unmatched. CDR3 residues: CASTRDRYYDEQYF. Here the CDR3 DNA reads TGTGCCAGCACCCGGGACAGGTACTACGACGAGCAGTACTTC.

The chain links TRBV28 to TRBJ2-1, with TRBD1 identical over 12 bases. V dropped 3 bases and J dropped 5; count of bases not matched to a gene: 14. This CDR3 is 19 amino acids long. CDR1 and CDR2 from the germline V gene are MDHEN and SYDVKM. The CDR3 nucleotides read TGTGCCAGCAGTTTTCCCCCACCGGGACAGGGGGCCGTCCACAATGAGCAGTTCTTC. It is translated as CASSFPPPGQGAVHNEQFF.

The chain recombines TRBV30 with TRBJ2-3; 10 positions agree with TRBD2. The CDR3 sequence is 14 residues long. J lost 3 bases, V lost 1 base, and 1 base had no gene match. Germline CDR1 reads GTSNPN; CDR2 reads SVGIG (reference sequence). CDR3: CAWSASGRTDTQYF. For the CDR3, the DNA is TGTGCCTGGAGTGCTAGCGGGAGAACAGATACGCAGTATTTT.

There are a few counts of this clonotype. The CDR3 nucleotides read TGCAGCGCTACCCGGGGCGGGCTAAATTACGAGCAGTACTTC. Its translation: CSATRGGLNYEQYF. This chain links TRBV29-1 with TRBJ2-7; D tentatively fits TRBD1 or TRBD2 (5 bases each). Germline loops: CDR1 SQVTM, CDR2 ANQGSEA. The V end was cut by 7 bases, the J end by 4 bases, with 20 bases between. There are 14 residues in the CDR3.

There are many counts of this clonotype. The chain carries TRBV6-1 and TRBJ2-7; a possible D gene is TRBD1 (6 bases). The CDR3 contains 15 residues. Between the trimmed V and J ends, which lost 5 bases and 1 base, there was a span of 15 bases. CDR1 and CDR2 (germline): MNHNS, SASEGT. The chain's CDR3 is CASSPWAGVSYEQYF. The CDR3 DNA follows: TGTGCCAGCAGTCCCTGGGCAGGGGTTTCCTACGAGCAGTACTTC.